This is a list of T cell receptor beta chains from one sample in a study of beta chain features in type 1 diabetes. The data were produced by immunoSEQ multiplex PCR, yet TCRdb's version contains in-frame clones alone and is incomplete. The sample shows 70,000 to 90,000 clones, approximately 32% of them seen only once. Material for sequencing was stem cell memory CD4+ T cells from blood. The source is a woman younger than 35 in good health. The CDR3 runs from the conserved cysteine through the conserved F or W. A D gene is named only where the DNA matches it firmly. Expanded clones get a size class; other rows say once, few or many, or leave the size out.

CDR3aa: CASSQIRDRGAQYF
CDR3nt: TGTGCCAGCAGTCAAATCCGGGACAGGGGAGCCCAGTACTTC
j_gene: TRBJ2-5
abundance: many
d_gene: TRBD1
v_gene: TRBV7-9

CDR3aa: CASSLPITSGYNEQFF
CDR3nt: TGTGCCAGCAGTTTACCTATAACTAGCGGATACAATGAGCAGTTCTTC
j_gene: TRBJ2-1
abundance: NA
d_gene: TRBD2
v_gene: TRBV27

CDR3aa: CASSQALGHLTSYNEQFF
CDR3nt: TGCGCCAGCAGCCAGGCTCTAGGACACCTTACCTCCTACAATGAGCAGTTCTTC
j_gene: TRBJ2-1
abundance: NA
d_gene: NA
v_gene: TRBV4-3

CDR3aa: CAWVTGADTQYF
CDR3nt: TGTGCCTGGGTAACAGGAGCAGATACGCAGTATTTT
j_gene: TRBJ2-3
abundance: NA
d_gene: NA
v_gene: TRBV30

CDR3aa: CASSSPGDYEQYF
CDR3nt: TGTGCCAGCAGCTCGCCAGGGGACTACGAGCAGTACTTC
j_gene: TRBJ2-7
abundance: NA
d_gene: NA
v_gene: TRBV11-2

CDR3aa: CAWDRGIVSYEQYF
CDR3nt: TGTGCCTGGGACAGGGGGATAGTCTCCTACGAGCAGTACTTC
j_gene: TRBJ2-7
abundance: few
d_gene: TRBD1
v_gene: TRBV30

CDR3aa: CASSLEPNTEAFF
CDR3nt: TGTGCCAGCAGCCTAGAACCGAACACTGAAGCTTTCTTT
j_gene: TRBJ1-1
abundance: NA
d_gene: NA
v_gene: TRBV7-3

CDR3aa: CAWSVSPSGSDTQYF
CDR3nt: TGTGCCTGGAGTGTATCCCCTAGCGGGAGTGATACGCAGTATTTT
j_gene: TRBJ2-3
abundance: few
d_gene: TRBD2
v_gene: TRBV30

CDR3aa: CSAYTDTQYF
CDR3nt: TGCAGTGCTTACACAGATACGCAGTATTTT
j_gene: TRBJ2-3
abundance: few
d_gene: NA
v_gene: TRBV20-1

CDR3aa: CASSSGANTEAFF
CDR3nt: TGTGCCAGCAGTTCAGGGGCGAACACTGAAGCTTTCTTT
j_gene: TRBJ1-1
abundance: NA
d_gene: NA
v_gene: TRBV7-3

CDR3aa: CASSTRQGNQPQHF
CDR3nt: TGTGCCAGCAGTACTCGACAGGGCAATCAGCCCCAGCATTTT
j_gene: TRBJ1-5
abundance: few
d_gene: NA
v_gene: TRBV27

CDR3aa: CASSQDRRGQPQHF
CDR3nt: TGCGCCAGCAGCCAAGATCGGAGAGGGCAGCCCCAGCATTTT
j_gene: TRBJ1-5
abundance: NA
d_gene: NA
v_gene: TRBV4-1

CDR3aa: CASSFITGLGTEAFF
CDR3nt: TGCGCCAGCAGCTTTATCACAGGGTTGGGCACTGAAGCTTTCTTT
j_gene: TRBJ1-1
abundance: NA
d_gene: NA
v_gene: TRBV5-1

CDR3aa: CASRRTGSTGELFF
CDR3nt: TGTGCCAGCAGGAGAACAGGGTCCACCGGGGAGCTGTTTTTT
j_gene: TRBJ2-2
abundance: NA
d_gene: NA
v_gene: TRBV25-1

CDR3aa: CASRLTGESNQPQHF
CDR3nt: TGTGCCAGCAGGCTAACAGGGGAGTCAAATCAGCCCCAGCATTTT
j_gene: TRBJ1-5
abundance: few
d_gene: NA
v_gene: TRBV21-1

CDR3aa: CASSARLAAEQFF
CDR3nt: TGTGCCAGTAGTGCCCGACTAGCGGCTGAGCAGTTCTTC
j_gene: TRBJ2-1
abundance: few
d_gene: TRBD2
v_gene: TRBV19

CDR3aa: CASSPAATSGGANEQFF
CDR3nt: TGCGCCAGCAGCCCCGCAGCGACTAGCGGGGGGGCGAATGAGCAGTTCTTC
j_gene: TRBJ2-1
abundance: few
d_gene: TRBD2
v_gene: TRBV5-1

CDR3aa: CAWSVPGWSEETQYF
CDR3nt: TGTGCCTGGAGTGTACCAGGTTGGTCCGAGGAGACCCAGTACTTC
j_gene: TRBJ2-5
abundance: NA
d_gene: NA
v_gene: TRBV30

CDR3aa: CASSLLAEGYTF
CDR3nt: TGTGCCAGCAGCCTATTGGCGGAGGGCTACACCTTC
j_gene: TRBJ1-2
abundance: NA
d_gene: NA
v_gene: TRBV7-8

CDR3aa: CASSVYIQNSGANVLTF
CDR3nt: TGTGCCAGCAGCGTTTATATCCAGAACTCTGGGGCCAACGTCCTGACTTTC
j_gene: TRBJ2-6
abundance: NA
d_gene: NA
v_gene: TRBV9

CDR3aa: CASRRSRGEKLFF
CDR3nt: TGTGCCAGTCGGAGGAGCCGGGGGGAAAAACTGTTTTTT
j_gene: TRBJ1-4
abundance: NA
d_gene: NA
v_gene: TRBV19

CDR3aa: CASSPYWTSGNTGELFF
CDR3nt: TGTGCCAGCAGCCCCTATTGGACTAGCGGTAACACCGGGGAGCTGTTTTTT
j_gene: TRBJ2-2
abundance: NA
d_gene: TRBD2
v_gene: TRBV4-2

CDR3aa: CASSQQTGGHEQYF
CDR3nt: TGCGCCAGCAGCCAACAGACAGGGGGGCACGAGCAGTACTTC
j_gene: TRBJ2-7
abundance: few
d_gene: TRBD1
v_gene: TRBV5-1

CDR3aa: CASSPSTASGNTIYF
CDR3nt: TGTGCCAGCTCACCTTCGACAGCCTCTGGAAACACCATATATTTT
j_gene: TRBJ1-3
abundance: NA
d_gene: NA
v_gene: TRBV18

CDR3aa: CSVDPDFFSYEQYF
CDR3nt: TGCAGCGTTGACCCAGATTTCTTCTCCTACGAGCAGTACTTC
j_gene: TRBJ2-7
abundance: NA
d_gene: NA
v_gene: TRBV29-1

CDR3aa: CASSDSGITEAFF
CDR3nt: TGTGCCAGCAGTGATAGCGGGATCACTGAAGCTTTCTTT
j_gene: TRBJ1-1
abundance: NA
d_gene: NA
v_gene: TRBV6-1

CDR3aa: CASSPGQANTEAFF
CDR3nt: TGTGCCAGCTCCCCCGGACAGGCTAACACTGAAGCTTTCTTT
j_gene: TRBJ1-1
abundance: NA
d_gene: TRBD1
v_gene: TRBV18

CDR3aa: CASGLVGETGLRSGANVLTF
CDR3nt: TGTGCTAGTGGTTTGGTTGGTGAGACAGGCCTGCGCTCTGGGGCCAACGTCCTGACTTTC
j_gene: TRBJ2-6
abundance: NA
d_gene: NA
v_gene: TRBV12-5

CDR3aa: CSVVPDTEAFF
CDR3nt: TGCAGCGTTGTCCCGGACACTGAAGCTTTCTTT
j_gene: TRBJ1-1
abundance: many
d_gene: NA
v_gene: TRBV29-1

CDR3aa: CASSPDPGSSGAETQYF
CDR3nt: TGCGCCAGCAGCCCAGATCCGGGTAGTAGCGGGGCAGAGACCCAGTACTTC
j_gene: TRBJ2-5
abundance: NA
d_gene: TRBD2
v_gene: TRBV4-3

CDR3aa: CASSAGHEQYF
CDR3nt: TGTGCCAGTAGTGCGGGTCACGAGCAGTACTTC
j_gene: TRBJ2-7
abundance: NA
d_gene: NA
v_gene: TRBV19

CDR3aa: CAWGPGQGANEQFF
CDR3nt: TGTGCCTGGGGGCCAGGACAGGGGGCGAATGAGCAGTTCTTC
j_gene: TRBJ2-1
abundance: NA
d_gene: TRBD1
v_gene: TRBV30

CDR3aa: CASSLIETNTGELFF
CDR3nt: TGTGCCAGCAGCTTAATAGAAACGAACACCGGGGAGCTGTTTTTT
j_gene: TRBJ2-2
abundance: few
d_gene: NA
v_gene: TRBV11-2

CDR3aa: CSVEDFTDTQYF
CDR3nt: TGCAGCGTTGAAGACTTCACAGATACGCAGTATTTT
j_gene: TRBJ2-3
abundance: NA
d_gene: NA
v_gene: TRBV29-1

CDR3aa: CASSGWTGGAINEAFF
CDR3nt: TGTGCCAGCAGTGGGTGGACAGGGGGCGCAATAAATGAAGCTTTCTTT
j_gene: TRBJ1-1
abundance: few
d_gene: TRBD1
v_gene: TRBV6-6

CDR3aa: CASSSLGQGSPDTQYF
CDR3nt: TGCGCCAGCAGCTCACTTGGACAGGGGAGCCCAGATACGCAGTATTTT
j_gene: TRBJ2-3
abundance: NA
d_gene: TRBD1
v_gene: TRBV5-1